A selection of T cell receptor beta chains follows, all from one sample in a study of T cell responses to AZD1222 COVID-19 vaccine. Assay: immunoSEQ multiplex PCR; the TCRdb copy retains only in-frame clones and omits some. The sample lists about 150,000 clones; roughly nine tenths were seen once. The sequencing used peripheral blood, collected after recovery from COVID-19. These TCRs come from an adult who had recovered from COVID-19. Both conserved end residues are part of each CDR3. A D gene is named only where the DNA matches it firmly. Clone size, where shown, is once, few, many, or a class for clones that have expanded.

V gene	clone size	J gene	D gene	CDR3 protein	CDR3 DNA
TRBV4-2	-	TRBJ2-7	-	CASSQDRSSYEQYF	TGTGCCAGCAGCCAAGATCGCAGTTCCTACGAGCAGTACTTC
TRBV7-9	-	TRBJ2-6	TRBD2	CASSPHRAGASSGANVLTF	TGTGCCAGCAGCCCGCACCGAGCGGGGGCCTCCTCTGGGGCCAACGTCCTGACTTTC
TRBV24-1	-	TRBJ2-7	TRBD1	CATSAADRGLSEQYF	TGTGCCACCAGTGCCGCGGACAGGGGGTTGTCCGAGCAGTACTTC
TRBV5-1	-	TRBJ2-3	TRBD1	CASTQGAITDTQYF	TGCGCCAGCACGCAGGGGGCCATAACAGATACGCAGTATTTT
TRBV7-3	-	TRBJ2-2	TRBD1	CASSPRTGTGELFF	TGTGCCAGCAGCCCTAGGACAGGTACCGGGGAGCTGTTTTTT
TRBV3-1/TRBV3-2	once	TRBJ1-5	-	CASSQGQGGNQPQHF	TGTGCCAGCAGCCAGGGCCAGGGAGGCAATCAGCCCCAGCATTTT
TRBV5-6	-	TRBJ1-3	TRBD1	CASSTGGSGNTIYF	TGTGCCAGCAGTACAGGGGGCTCTGGAAACACCATATATTTT
TRBV11-1	once	TRBJ2-7	TRBD1	CASSYRDSSYEQYF	TGTGCCAGCAGCTACCGGGACAGCTCCTACGAGCAGTACTTC
TRBV24-1	-	TRBJ2-3	-	CATSEPQGPTDTQYF	TGTGCCACCAGCGAGCCCCAAGGTCCAACAGATACGCAGTATTTT
TRBV29-1	-	TRBJ2-3	TRBD1	CSVDTPGQGVTDTQYF	TGCAGCGTTGACACCCCGGGACAGGGAGTGACAGATACGCAGTATTTT
TRBV2	few	TRBJ2-2	TRBD2	CAIRTSGGFDTGELFF	TGTGCCATCCGGACTAGCGGGGGGTTCGACACCGGGGAGCTGTTTTTT
TRBV29-1	-	TRBJ2-1	-	CSVVPFNEQFF	TGCAGCGTTGTCCCTTTTAATGAGCAGTTCTTC
TRBV11-2	-	TRBJ1-1	-	CASSLGIGPNTEAFF	TGTGCCAGCAGCTTAGGAATTGGACCGAACACTGAAGCTTTCTTT
TRBV6-1	once	TRBJ1-6	-	CASSEAGMVYSPLHF	TGTGCCAGCAGTGAGGCAGGAATGGTGTATTCACCCCTCCACTTT
TRBV11-1	once	TRBJ2-3	-	CASSLGSTADTQYF	TGTGCCAGCAGCTTAGGCTCGACAGCAGATACGCAGTATTTT
TRBV18	-	TRBJ2-1	TRBD1	CASSTTGDNEQFF	TGTGCCAGCTCAACGACAGGGGACAATGAGCAGTTCTTC
TRBV5-4	-	TRBJ2-7	-	CASSPPGDYEQYF	TGTGCCAGCAGCCCCCCGGGGGATTACGAGCAGTACTTC
TRBV7-2	-	TRBJ1-1	-	CASRRFGTGHLNTEAFF	TGTGCCAGCAGACGGTTTGGAACGGGACACTTGAACACTGAAGCTTTCTTT
TRBV3-1/TRBV3-2	-	TRBJ1-1	TRBD1	CASSQDRAGGQGNTEAFF	TGTGCCAGCAGCCAAGATAGGGCAGGGGGTCAGGGCAACACTGAAGCTTTCTTT
TRBV5-5	once	TRBJ2-3	-	CASSLAGSSSTDTQYF	TGTGCCAGCAGCTTGGCCGGATCCTCCAGCACAGATACGCAGTATTTT
TRBV18	-	TRBJ2-1	TRBD1	CASSPDRTYNEQFF	TGTGCCAGCTCGCCGGACAGGACCTACAATGAGCAGTTCTTC
TRBV3-1/TRBV3-2	-	TRBJ2-3	-	CASSPEGGTDTQYF	TGTGCCAGCAGCCCGGAGGGCGGCACAGATACGCAGTATTTT
TRBV7-9	once	TRBJ2-5	-	CASSHPTGHYQETQYF	TGTGCCAGCAGCCACCCGACGGGCCACTACCAAGAGACCCAGTACTTC
TRBV15	once	TRBJ1-4	-	CATSRVGEGGEKLFF	TGTGCCACCAGCAGAGTTGGGGAGGGGGGTGAAAAACTGTTTTTT
TRBV7-2	few	TRBJ1-1	-	CASSLDRAGGTEAFF	TGTGCCAGCAGCTTAGACAGGGCGGGGGGCACTGAAGCTTTCTTT
TRBV2	-	TRBJ2-3	TRBD1	CASSLRQGPDTQYF	TGTGCCAGCAGTTTAAGACAGGGCCCAGATACGCAGTATTTT
TRBV3-1/TRBV3-2	-	TRBJ1-5	-	CASSQVRDSNQPQHF	TGTGCCAGCAGCCAAGTCCGGGACAGCAATCAGCCCCAGCATTTT
TRBV5-4	-	TRBJ2-3	TRBD2	CASSDRTSGGPDTQYF	TGTGCCAGCAGCGACAGGACTAGCGGGGGGCCAGATACGCAGTATTTT
TRBV5-1	-	TRBJ2-7	-	CASSTGSFGTPTYEQYF	TGCGCCAGCAGCACGGGATCATTCGGGACGCCCACCTACGAGCAGTACTTC
TRBV5-1	-	TRBJ2-1	-	CASSFGPGTVQLEQFF	TGCGCCAGCAGCTTTGGTCCCGGGACTGTACAATTGGAGCAGTTCTTC